The clone carrying this T cell receptor beta chain showed up just a few times. The target antigen is unknown. The gene names given are mouse names. The read gets to within 4 residues of the CDR3 end, and the germline J gene fills in the rest. Other nucleotide sequences from this sample produce the same CDR3. The CDR3 spans 12 residues. CDR1 is GKSSPN, CDR2 SITVG, per germline. The sample belongs to a study of CD8+ T cells in alopecia areata. Study-wide context: Donor skin was harvested from roughly 6-13-month-old C3H/HeJ mice with spontaneous alopecia and grafted onto roughly 7-10-week-old female C3H/HeJ recipients. General study findings and limits: Greater clonality was observed in lesional scalp samples, especially alopecia totalis/universalis, versus normal scalp. Patients shared TCRs less clearly than mice did, possibly for HLA-related reasons.

TCR sequencing used cDNA made by reverse transcription of extracted RNA. Here immunoSEQ multiplex PCR was the method, and the copy in TCRdb shows in-frame clones only, minus some. The data show 270,000 or so clones, with none appearing a single time. On the basis of CD4, CD8alpha, NKG2D, NKG2ACE and other markers, pooled cutaneous lymph node cells were sorted. This chain uses TRBV31 with TRBJ2-5, with D unclear. This sequence was found in a C3H/HeJ mouse with alopecia areata. These mice share the MHC haplotype H2-k. Sequencing input: CD4+ T cells sorted from a lymph node. The sequenced CDR3 bases are TGTGCCTGGAGTCTGCTGGAAGAC. Translation gives CAWSLLED. The entire CDR3 protein reads CAWSLLEDTQYF. The full variable domain, with the rest looked up from reference TRBV31 and TRBJ2-5, is AQTIHQWPVAEIKAVGSPLSLGCTIKGKSSPNLYWYWQATGGTLQQLFYSITVGQVESVVQLNLSASRPKDDQFILSTEKLLLSHSGFYLCAWSLLEDTQYFGPGTRLLVL.